Below, 20 T cell receptor beta chains from the same sample are listed, as sequenced in a study of T cell changes during pregnancy in multiple sclerosis. Generated by immunoSEQ multiplex PCR, the TCRdb table keeps only in-frame clones and is missing some. The table shows tens of thousands of clones, with about 92% occurring only once. The specimen was CD4+ T cells from peripheral blood mononuclear cells, collected in the second trimester of pregnancy. All receptors come from a female donor with multiple sclerosis, enrolled in a pregnancy study.

The chain employs TRBV14 and TRBJ1-1; 7 bases map to TRBD1. Germline CDR1 reads SGHDN; CDR2 reads FVKESK. The CDR3 has 15 residues. The V and J ends lost 4 bases and 0 bases, in that order; junction bases with no gene match: 5. CDR3 bases: TGTGCCAGCAGCCGCCCCACAGGGGTGAACACTGAAGCTTTCTTT. Translating it yields CASSRPTGVNTEAFF.

The chain recombines TRBV27 with TRBJ2-3; D is undetermined. Germline loops: CDR1 MNHEY, CDR2 SMNVEV (reference sequence). Trimming pared 3 bases from V and 4 bases from J, leaving 11 bases between. This CDR3 spans 14 amino acids. The CDR3 loop reads CASSLASKADTQYF. The CDR3, as DNA: TGTGCCAGCAGTTTGGCTAGTAAGGCAGATACGCAGTATTTT.

The V and J genes are TRBV5-4 and TRBJ1-4; a possible D gene is TRBD1 (6 bases). Between the trimmed V and J ends, which lost 4 bases and 4 bases, there was a span of 11 bases. The CDR3 length is 14 residues. Germline assignment: CDR1 SGHNT and CDR2 YYREEE (reference sequence). This CDR3 is CASSRQGSNEKLFF. CDR3 sequence (DNA): TGTGCCAGCAGCCGCCAGGGGAGTAATGAAAAACTGTTTTTT.

V and J are TRBV5-1 and TRBJ1-1, with D unresolved. V was pared by 7 bases and J by 1 base, with 8 bases between. Per germline, CDR1 SGHRS and CDR2 YFSETQ. The length of the CDR3 is 12 residues. The CDR3 coding sequence is TGCGCCAGCCGGGATAGGAACACTGAAGCTTTCTTT. Translating gives CASRDRNTEAFF.

The chain combines TRBV7-3 with TRBJ1-1; D is unclear. The CDR3 consists of 13 residues. CDR1 is SGHTA and CDR2 is FQGTGA in the germline V gene. V lost 4 bases and J lost 1, with 7 bases in between. The CDR3 DNA reads TGTGCCAGCAGCTCCGTTCGGAACACTGAAGCTTTCTTT. Its protein product is CASSSVRNTEAFF.

The chain carries TRBV9 and TRBJ2-1, with 7 bases identical to TRBD2. V dropped 4 bases and J dropped 7; count of bases not matched to a gene: 11. CDR3 length: 15 residues. Germline loops: CDR1 SGDLS, CDR2 YYNGEE. The CDR3 loop reads CASSIGLGSVNEQFF. The CDR3 bases are TGTGCCAGCAGCATCGGACTAGGCTCCGTAAATGAGCAGTTCTTC.

The rearrangement joins TRBV7-6 to TRBJ2-7, with 10 bases aligning to TRBD2. CDR3 size: 13 residues. Germline V gene sequence: CDR1 SGHVS, CDR2 FNYEAQ. V shed 6 bases and J 3 bases; nucleotides not matched to a gene: 2. The chain's CDR3 is CASRASGGYEQYF. CDR3 in DNA: TGTGCCAGCAGAGCTAGCGGGGGCTACGAGCAGTACTTC. The entire variable domain, with the rest obtained from reference TRBV7-6 and TRBJ2-7, is as follows: GAGVSQSPRYKVTKRGQDVALRCDPISGHVSLYWYRQALGQGPEFLTYFNYEAQQDKSGLPNDRFSAERPEGSISTLTIQRTEQRDSAMYRCASRASGGYEQYFGPGTRLTVT.

The rearrangement uses TRBV7-8 and TRBJ1-5; the D gene is possibly TRBD1 (5 bases). Germline V lookup: CDR1 SGHVS, CDR2 FQNEAQ. V dropped 8 bases and J dropped 7 bases, with 18 bases sitting between them. The CDR3 is 14 amino acids. This chain's CDR3 is CASSLLQARQPQHF. The CDR3, as DNA: TGTGCCAGCTCGCTCTTACAGGCGCGGCAGCCCCAGCATTTT.

The chain links TRBV5-8 to TRBJ2-1, with 8 bases that match TRBD1. The CDR3 is 15 amino acids. With V trimmed by 7 bases and J by 6 bases, 12 bases remained unmatched. In germline, CDR1 is SGHTS, CDR2 YDEGEE. CDR3 DNA sequence: TGTGCCAGCGATCGGGGACAGGAGTACTCCAATGAGCAGTTCTTC. Protein product: CASDRGQEYSNEQFF.

The V gene is TRBV7-9, the J gene TRBJ2-4; 7 positions agree with TRBD2. The V segment lost 1 base and the J segment 4 bases; nucleotides outside the gene matches: 7. This CDR3 has 16 residues. Germline V CDR1 and CDR2: SEHNR, FQNEAQ (reference sequence). The CDR3 region is CASSLEGLGGKNIQYF. The CDR3, as DNA: TGTGCCAGCAGCTTAGAGGGGTTGGGGGGGAAAAACATTCAGTACTTC.

This chain connects TRBV6-1 to TRBJ2-5; D may be TRBD2 (5 bases). This CDR3 is 14 amino acids long. V was shortened by 3 bases and J by 2 bases, with 10 bases between the two germline ends. The germline CDR1 and CDR2 sequences are MNHNS and SASEGT. The CDR3 protein is CASSDGMEQETQYF. Written as DNA, the CDR3 is TGTGCCAGCAGTGACGGGATGGAGCAAGAGACCCAGTACTTC.

The chain couples TRBV2 to TRBJ1-4; maybe TRBD1 (5 bases). CDR1 is SNHLY and CDR2 is FYNNEI in the germline V gene. The CDR3 consists of 15 residues. The germline V and J ends were trimmed by 4 bases and 7 bases, with 16 bases remaining between them. This CDR3 is CASSAVRGSSEKLFF. DNA for the CDR3: TGTGCCAGCAGTGCGGTAAGGGGATCAAGTGAAAAACTGTTTTTT.

The genes are TRBV29-1 and TRBJ1-1, with 7 bases fitting TRBD1. Germline values: CDR1 SQVTM, CDR2 ANQGSEA. The CDR3 covers 13 residues. V shed 4 bases and J 1 base; nucleotides not matched to a gene: 3. In DNA, the CDR3 is TGCAGCGTTGTCCCAGGGGGGAACACTGAAGCTTTCTTT. Translating gives CSVVPGGNTEAFF.

V is TRBV2 and J is TRBJ2-5; D unclear. Trimming pared 4 bases from V and 5 bases from J, leaving 11 bases between. This CDR3 region has 13 residues. Germline V lookup: CDR1 SNHLY, CDR2 FYNNEI. The CDR3 loop is CASSGGQLETQYF. The CDR3 DNA reads TGTGCCAGCAGTGGAGGCCAACTGGAGACCCAGTACTTC.

The rearrangement joins TRBV29-1 to TRBJ1-2, with TRBD1 as a possible D gene (6 bases). Germline assignment: CDR1 SQVTM and CDR2 ANQGSEA. CDR3 size: 11 residues. V lost 6 bases and J 4 bases, leaving 9 bases between the germline ends. CDR3 loop: CSVRTVYGYTF. CDR3 DNA sequence: TGCAGCGTAAGGACAGTCTATGGCTACACCTTC. Combining the CDR3 with reference TRBV29-1 and TRBJ1-2 gives the whole variable domain SAVISQKPSRDICQRGTSLTIQCQVDSQVTMMFWYRQQPGQSLTLIATANQGSEATYESGFVIDKFPISRPNLTFSTLTVSNMSPEDSSIYLCSVRTVYGYTFGSGTRLTVV.

The chain is built from TRBV27 and TRBJ2-7, with D possibly TRBD2 on 6 matching bases. The CDR3 consists of 15 residues. CDR1 and CDR2 (germline): MNHEY, SMNVEV (reference sequence). Trimming took off 6 bases at V and 3 bases at J, with 18 bases between the two ends. CDR3 nucleotides: TGTGCCAGCAGACCGGGAGCCTCGGCCTACTACGAGCAGTACTTC. The encoded protein is CASRPGASAYYEQYF.

V and J are TRBV5-6 and TRBJ1-1, with D perhaps matching TRBD1 (5 bases). Germline V gene lookup returns CDR1 SGHDT and CDR2 YYEEEE. CDR3 size: 13 residues. V gave up 2 bases and J gave up 4 bases, with 9 bases separating them. CDR3 in DNA: TGTGCCAGCAGCTTTAAGGGGCTCACTGAAGCTTTCTTT. Translated, it gives CASSFKGLTEAFF. Full variable domain (rest looked up from reference TRBV5-6 and TRBJ1-1): DAGVTQSPTHLIKTRGQQVTLRCSPKSGHDTVSWYQQALGQGPQFIFQYYEEEERQRGNFPDRFSGHQFPNYSSELNVNALLLGDSALYLCASSFKGLTEAFFGQGTRLTVV.

The V and J genes are TRBV28 and TRBJ1-5; 8 bases fit TRBD1. J lost 4 bases, V lost 5 bases, and 4 bases had no gene match. In germline, CDR1 is MDHEN, CDR2 SYDVKM. This CDR3 has 14 residues. CDR3 DNA: TGTGCCAGCAGTCAGGGGGCCATGAATCAGCCCCAGCATTTT. Protein: CASSQGAMNQPQHF.

The chain is built from TRBV4-2 and TRBJ1-4, with unresolved D. The CDR3 consists of 14 residues. CDR1 is LGHNA and CDR2 is YNFKEQ in the germline V gene. The V and J ends lost 2 bases and 7 bases respectively, with 11 bases between them. The CDR3 region is CASSQPEVTEKLFF. DNA for the CDR3: TGTGCCAGCAGCCAACCCGAGGTAACTGAAAAACTGTTTTTT.

The table lists this clone with a count of one. DNA for the CDR3: TGTGCCAGCAGCTTGTACGGGGGGCAGGGGAACACTGAAGCTTTCTTT. It yields the protein CASSLYGGQGNTEAFF. The chain couples TRBV5-6 to TRBJ1-1; tentative D call: TRBD1 (6 bases). Trimming left V 1 base short and J 1 base short, with 14 bases between. This CDR3 has 16 amino acids. CDR1 SGHDT and CDR2 YYEEEE come from the germline V gene.